The 23 T cell receptor beta chains listed next were all sequenced from one sample in a study of cytomegalovirus exposure and HLA in healthy donors. Assay used: immunoSEQ multiplex PCR; TCRdb lists only in-frame clones, some missing. Of 150,000 or so clones in the sample, approximately 90% were seen once. The sample was PBMCs. These receptors were collected from a woman aged 25 to 39 in good health and CMV-seropositive.

This clone has more than one count but fewer than ten. The J gene is TRBJ2-1, the V gene TRBV5-1; D may be TRBD2 (6 bases). This CDR3 is built from 15 residues. Germline values: CDR1 SGHRS, CDR2 YFSETQ. Trimming pared 4 bases from V and 0 bases from J, leaving 11 bases between. CDR3 nucleotides: TGCGCCAGCAGCCCGGGAGCAAGCTCCTACAATGAGCAGTTCTTC. It yields the protein CASSPGASSYNEQFF.

The rearrangement uses TRBV28 and TRBJ2-7, with TRBD1 identical over 9 bases. This CDR3 region has 12 residues. Germline CDR1 is MDHEN and CDR2 is SYDVKM. V shed 7 bases and J 11 bases; nucleotides not matched to a gene: 9. The CDR3 loop is CASTGTGKGEYF. CDR3 in DNA: TGTGCCAGCACTGGGACAGGGAAAGGAGAGTACTTC.

The chain recombines TRBV7-8 with TRBJ2-7; 8 nucleotides align to TRBD2. The CDR3 extends over 16 amino acids. With 10 bases clipped from V and 2 bases from J, the junction kept 16 bases outside the gene matches. The V gene's germline CDR1 is SGHVS and CDR2 FQNEAQ. The CDR3 DNA is TGTGCCACCTCCCGGATTTTTAGCGGGGCAACCTACGAGCAGTACTTC. The encoded protein is CATSRIFSGATYEQYF.

The gene calls are TRBV27 and TRBJ2-1; 8 nucleotides agree with TRBD2. V shed 7 bases and J 9 bases; nucleotides not matched to a gene: 17. The CDR3 runs to 16 residues. CDR1 is MNHEY, CDR2 SMNVEV, per germline (reference sequence). For the CDR3, the DNA is TGTGCCAGCACCCCGACGACGGGGGGGGGATCGGGTGAGCAGTTCTTC. This encodes CASTPTTGGGSGEQFF.

V gene TRBV28 combines with J gene TRBJ1-4; perhaps TRBD1 as D (6 bases). This CDR3 comprises 13 residues. Deletions cut 6 bases from V and 7 bases from J, with 12 bases between. From germline, CDR1 is MDHEN and CDR2 SYDVKM. The CDR3 loop is CASRDGTLEKLFF. CDR3 DNA: TGTGCCAGCAGAGACGGGACACTTGAAAAACTGTTTTTT.

J is TRBJ2-3 and V is TRBV6-1; a possible D gene is TRBD1 (6 bases). Germline CDR1 and CDR2: MNHNS and SASEGT. With 7 bases removed from V and 1 base from J, the gap between germline ends came to 9 bases. The CDR3 is made up of 13 amino acids. This CDR3 is CASIRQGTDTQYF. The CDR3 region has the DNA TGTGCCAGCATCAGACAGGGCACAGATACGCAGTATTTT.

Turning to this clone: The identical CDR3 is also encoded by other nucleotide sequences in the sample. This chain links TRBV2 with TRBJ2-7; perhaps TRBD2 as D (6 bases). The germline V gene has CDR1 SNHLY and CDR2 FYNNEI. V was pared by 8 bases and J by 3 bases, with 8 bases between. The CDR3 runs to 11 residues. Here the CDR3 reads CASGGYYEQYF. DNA of the CDR3: TGTGCCAGCGGGGGGTACTACGAGCAGTACTTC. Together with reference TRBV2 and TRBJ2-7, the CDR3 gives the full variable domain: EPEVTQTPSHQVTQMGQEVILRCVPISNHLYFYWYRQILGQKVEFLVSFYNNEISEKSEIFDDQFSVERPDGSNFTLKIRSTKLEDSAMYFCASGGYYEQYFGPGTRLTVT.

This clone turned up a few times. The rearrangement links TRBV5-1 to TRBJ1-2; D not certain. V lost 3 bases and J lost 4, with 13 bases in between. Germline V gives CDR1 SGHRS, CDR2 YFSETQ. The CDR3 totals 14 residues. The CDR3 here is CASSSASPGYGYTF. In nucleotides, the CDR3 is TGCGCCAGCAGCTCCGCCTCCCCAGGCTATGGCTACACCTTC.

The chain joins TRBV21-1 to TRBJ2-7; TRBD1, the D gene given by the table, was not confirmed from the DNA. TRBV21-1 is tagged as a pseudogene. The CDR3 consists of 14 residues. CDR3 nucleotide sequence: TGTGCCAGCAGAGAGGACAGGTCTACCTACGAGCAGTACTTC. Its protein is CASREDRSTYEQYF.

The J gene is TRBJ1-1, the V gene TRBV9; 9 nucleotides match TRBD1. CDR1 and CDR2 from the germline V gene are SGDLS and YYNGEE. The CDR3 is 16 residues long. After removal of 4 bases from V and 5 bases from J, the junction contained 12 bases not matched to a gene. This chain's CDR3 is CASSSPRGQGRTEAFF. CDR3 in DNA: TGTGCCAGCAGCTCCCCTCGAGGACAGGGGAGAACTGAAGCTTTCTTT.

The V call is TRBV27, the J call TRBJ1-2, with a tentative D call TRBD1 (6 bases). Germline lookup yields CDR1 MNHEY and CDR2 SMNVEV (reference sequence). CDR3 size: 14 residues. V dropped 4 bases and J dropped 6 bases, with 15 bases sitting between them. The CDR3 loop is CASSSLGGVNGYTF. DNA for the CDR3: TGTGCCAGCAGTTCCTTAGGGGGTGTTAATGGCTACACCTTC.

This clone has just one count. The rearrangement joins TRBV5-1 to TRBJ2-2; TRBD1 aligns across 8 bases. The CDR3 consists of 14 residues. V was pared by 4 bases and J by 4 bases, with 3 bases of the junction left unmatched. Per germline, CDR1 SGHRS and CDR2 YFSETQ. CDR3: CASSVDRVTGELFF. The CDR3 coding sequence is TGCGCCAGCAGCGTGGACAGGGTCACCGGGGAGCTGTTTTTT.

This chain uses TRBV7-2 with TRBJ1-1; weak D call: TRBD1 (6 bases). V was pared by 1 base and J by 1 base, with 10 bases between. The CDR3 has 15 residues. CDR1 is SGHTA and CDR2 is FQGNSA in the germline V gene. As DNA, the CDR3 is TGTGCCAGCAGCTTAGTTAGGACAGCGAACACTGAAGCTTTCTTT. This encodes CASSLVRTANTEAFF. The complete variable domain, with remaining parts taken from reference TRBV7-2 and TRBJ1-1, reads GAGVSQSPSNKVTEKGKDVELRCDPISGHTALYWYRQSLGQGLEFLIYFQGNSAPDKSGLPSDRFSAERTGGSVSTLTIQRTQQEDSAVYLCASSLVRTANTEAFFGQGTRLTVV.

The chain recombines TRBV4-2 with TRBJ2-7; 9 nucleotides align to TRBD2. The J segment lost 7 bases and the V segment lost 0 bases, leaving 16 bases of the junction unmatched. The CDR3 contains 18 residues. The germline V gene has CDR1 LGHNA and CDR2 YNFKEQ. CDR3 sequence reads: CASSQDLETSGWLGEQYF. The CDR3 DNA reads as TGTGCCAGCAGCCAAGATCTAGAGACTAGCGGTTGGCTGGGGGAGCAGTACTTC.

The gene calls are TRBV5-4 and TRBJ2-7; the match to TRBD1 covers 9 bases. Germline loops: CDR1 SGHNT, CDR2 YYREEE (reference sequence). V dropped 2 bases and J dropped 3; count of bases not matched to a gene: 3. This CDR3 has 14 amino acids. The CDR3 DNA follows: TGTGCCAGCAGCTTTGGGGGACAGGGCTACGAGCAGTACTTC. Translation: CASSFGGQGYEQYF.

V is TRBV6-5 and J is TRBJ2-2; 7 bases match TRBD2. There are 16 residues in the CDR3. The V segment lost 0 bases and the J segment 7 bases; nucleotides outside the gene matches: 8. Germline values: CDR1 MNHEY, CDR2 SVGAGI. CDR3 sequence (DNA): TGTGCCAGCAGTTACTCCCCCCAAAGCGGGGTCGGGGAGCTGTTTTTT. Its protein product is CASSYSPQSGVGELFF.

J is TRBJ2-1 and V is TRBV5-1; 12 bases match TRBD2. V lost 3 bases to trimming and J lost 14 bases; unmatched junction nucleotides: 12. There are 15 residues in the CDR3. Germline V gene lookup returns CDR1 SGHRS and CDR2 YFSETQ. CDR3 DNA sequence: TGCGCCAGCAGCTCCGGACTAGCGGGGTCCTCGGGGGAGTTCTTC. It translates to CASSSGLAGSSGEFF.

V usage is TRBV2 and J usage is TRBJ2-7; TRBD1 agrees at 10 bases. The CDR3 totals 14 residues. The J segment lost 6 bases and the V segment lost 11 bases, leaving 13 bases of the junction unmatched. Germline loops: CDR1 SNHLY, CDR2 FYNNEI. Here the CDR3 DNA reads TGTGCCGCACAGGGAGGGACAGGGGACAGCGAGCAGTACTTC. It specifies CAAQGGTGDSEQYF. Looking up the rest from reference TRBV2 and TRBJ2-7 gives the full variable domain: EPEVTQTPSHQVTQMGQEVILRCVPISNHLYFYWYRQILGQKVEFLVSFYNNEISEKSEIFDDQFSVERPDGSNFTLKIRSTKLEDSAMYFCAAQGGTGDSEQYFGPGTRLTVT.

The chain recombines TRBV2 with TRBJ2-4; D might be TRBD2 (6 bases). Germline loops: CDR1 SNHLY, CDR2 FYNNEI. The length of the CDR3 is 15 residues. V was cut by 7 bases and J by 0 bases, with 13 bases left in between. CDR3 amino acids: CASTGGSLAKNIQYF. CDR3 nucleotide sequence: TGTGCCAGCACCGGAGGGAGTCTAGCCAAAAACATTCAGTACTTC.

The chain recombines TRBV6-1 with TRBJ2-1, with D possibly TRBD2 on 6 matching bases. The CDR3 runs to 16 residues. Germline V lookup: CDR1 MNHNS, CDR2 SASEGT. The V end was cut by 4 bases, the J end by 7 bases, with 20 bases between. The CDR3 DNA follows: TGTGCCAGCAGTGGGGGACCCCCCGCTGGGGGGAATGAGCAGTTCTTC. Amino acid sequence: CASSGGPPAGGNEQFF.

The V call is TRBV13, the J call TRBJ2-7; TRBD2 is a possible D gene (5 bases). Germline V gene data show CDR1 as PRHDT and CDR2 as FYEKMQ (reference sequence). V was trimmed by 7 bases and J by 2 bases, leaving 18 bases between them. This CDR3 spans 15 amino acids. The CDR3 loop reads CASTVRSSAAYEQYF. CDR3 nucleotides: TGTGCCAGCACCGTCCGAAGTAGCGCGGCCTACGAGCAGTACTTC.

This chain connects TRBV4-1 to TRBJ2-1; 15 bases align to TRBD2. The germline V gene has CDR1 MGHRA and CDR2 YSYEKL. CDR3 length equals 21 residues. With V trimmed by 0 bases and J by 0 bases, 9 bases remained unmatched. The chain's CDR3 is CASSQEGGTSGRLSSYNEQFF. DNA for the CDR3: TGCGCCAGCAGCCAAGAGGGGGGGACTAGCGGGAGGTTGAGCTCCTACAATGAGCAGTTCTTC.

The chain combines TRBV20-1 with TRBJ2-3, with D unresolved. Germline V gene lookup returns CDR1 DFQATT and CDR2 SNEGSKA (reference sequence). The CDR3 has 10 residues. The CDR3 region is CSTGDSTQYF. DNA for the CDR3: TGCAGCACTGGAGACTCGACGCAGTATTTT.